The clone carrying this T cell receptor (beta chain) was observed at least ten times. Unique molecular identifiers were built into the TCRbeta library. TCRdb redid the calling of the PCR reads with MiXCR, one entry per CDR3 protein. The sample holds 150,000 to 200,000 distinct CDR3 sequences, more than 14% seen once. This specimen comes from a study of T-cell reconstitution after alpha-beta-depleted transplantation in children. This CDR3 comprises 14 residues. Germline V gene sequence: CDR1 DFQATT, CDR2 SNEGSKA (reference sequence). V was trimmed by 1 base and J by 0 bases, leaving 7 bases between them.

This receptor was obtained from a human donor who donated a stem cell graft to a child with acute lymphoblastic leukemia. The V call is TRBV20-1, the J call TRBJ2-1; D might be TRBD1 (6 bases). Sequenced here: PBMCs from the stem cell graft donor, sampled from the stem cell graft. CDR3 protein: CSARAQGSYNEQFF. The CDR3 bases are TGCAGTGCTAGAGCACAGGGCTCCTACAATGAGCAGTTCTTC.